This TCR beta chain was sequenced for a study of shared clonotypes between healthy human individuals. About the study: Three plates each covered CD4 naive and memory; CD8 naive two, CD8 memory one.

Sequencing was performed with immunoSEQ multiplex PCR; in TCRdb, only in-frame clones are kept and a portion is missing. The data hold 2 million to 3 million clones, with just over 90% observed a single time. This clone came up once. Trimming cost V 4 bases and J 7 bases; bases outside gene matches: 7. Germline V CDR1 and CDR2: SGHNT, YYREEE (reference sequence). This CDR3 is built from 13 residues. This chain joins TRBV5-4 and TRBJ1-2, with 7 positions matching TRBD1. Sequencing was performed on naive CD4+ T cells sorted from blood. Subset meaning: CD45RA+ positively selected. The clonotype was recovered from a young man in good health. The chain's CDR3 is CASSEGQSIGYTF. CDR3 sequence (DNA): TGTGCCAGCAGCGAGGGACAGAGTATTGGCTACACCTTC.